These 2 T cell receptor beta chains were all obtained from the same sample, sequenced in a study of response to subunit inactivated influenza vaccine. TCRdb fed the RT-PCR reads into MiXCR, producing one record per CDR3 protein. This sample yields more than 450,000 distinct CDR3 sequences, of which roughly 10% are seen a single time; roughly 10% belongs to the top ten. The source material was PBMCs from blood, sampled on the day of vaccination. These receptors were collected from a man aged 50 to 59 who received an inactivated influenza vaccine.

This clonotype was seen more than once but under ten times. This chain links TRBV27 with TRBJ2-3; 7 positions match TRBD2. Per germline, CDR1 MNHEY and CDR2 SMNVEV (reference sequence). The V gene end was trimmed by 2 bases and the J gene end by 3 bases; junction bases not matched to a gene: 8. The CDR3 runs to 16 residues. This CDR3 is CASSLKGRARTDTQYF. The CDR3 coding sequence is TGTGCCAGCAGTTTAAAGGGGAGGGCCCGAACAGATACGCAGTATTTT.

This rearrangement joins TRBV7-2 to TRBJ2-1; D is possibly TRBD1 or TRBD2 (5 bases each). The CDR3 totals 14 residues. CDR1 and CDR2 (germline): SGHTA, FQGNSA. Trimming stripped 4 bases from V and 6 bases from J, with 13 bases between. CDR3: CASSSIGGGNEQFF. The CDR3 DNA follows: TGTGCCAGCAGCTCGATCGGTGGGGGCAATGAGCAGTTCTTC.